Below, 19 T cell receptor beta chains from the same sample are listed, as sequenced in a study of beta chain features in type 1 diabetes. Every bit of the isolated RNA underwent reverse transcription, so sequencing read expressed TCRB transcripts. Profiling relied on immunoSEQ multiplex PCR, and the TCRdb table lists in-frame clones only, not all of them. Seen here are under 300,000 clones, about 30% observed once, and the top ten hold 3.5% to 4%. Sequences were obtained from central memory CD4+ T cells from blood. These receptor sequences come from a young man in good health.

The chain has TRBV5-1 and TRBJ2-1; D may correspond to TRBD1 or TRBD2 (5 bases each). Germline V CDR1 and CDR2: SGHRS, YFSETQ. The CDR3 is 14 amino acids. Deletions cut 1 base from V and 6 bases from J, with 11 bases between. CDR3 amino acids: CASSLRPGTNEQFF. The CDR3 bases are TGCGCCAGCAGCTTGCGGCCCGGGACCAATGAGCAGTTCTTC.

This clone was counted a few times. V gene TRBV19 combines with J gene TRBJ2-7; maybe TRBD1 (5 bases). Trimming cost V 5 bases and J 1 base, with 15 bases left between them. The germline V gene encodes CDR1 LNHDA and CDR2 SQIVND (reference sequence). CDR3 size: 15 residues. CDR3 residues: CASSSQDKLSYEQYF. The CDR3 nucleotides read TGTGCCAGTAGTTCCCAGGACAAGCTTTCCTACGAGCAGTACTTC.

The chain couples TRBV29-1 to TRBJ2-1; 9 bases are shared with TRBD2. Losses at the gene ends were 6 bases for V and 7 bases for J; bases not matched to a gene: 10. The CDR3 totals 14 residues. Germline V gene data show CDR1 as SQVTM and CDR2 as ANQGSEA. The CDR3 nucleotides read TGCAGCGTCCTCGGAGCGGGGGGTCTGAATGAGCAGTTCTTC. It codes for CSVLGAGGLNEQFF.

The chain recombines TRBV27 with TRBJ1-1, with TRBD1 identical over 8 bases. CDR3 length: 13 residues. J lost 3 bases, V lost 4 bases, and 1 base had no gene match. Germline CDR1 reads MNHEY; CDR2 reads SMNVEV (reference sequence). DNA of the CDR3: TGTGCCAGCAGTTCCAGGGGGCACACTGAAGCTTTCTTT. Translated, it gives CASSSRGHTEAFF.

A single count supports this clone. The rearrangement links TRBV7-9 to TRBJ1-1; D might be TRBD1 (5 bases). V lost 1 base and J lost 2, with 11 bases in between. Germline-derived CDR1 and CDR2 are SEHNR and FQNEAQ (reference sequence). The CDR3 totals 15 residues. In nucleotides, the CDR3 is TGTGCCAGCAGCTTAGGGGAGGGGATAAACACTGAAGCTTTCTTT. It encodes CASSLGEGINTEAFF.

This clone has more than one count but fewer than ten. CDR3 DNA sequence: TGTGCCTGGAGTAGGGTAGCGGGAGTGAACGAGCAGTACTTC. Translating it yields CAWSRVAGVNEQYF. This chain uses TRBV30 with TRBJ2-7; 9 bases align to TRBD2. CDR3 length: 14 amino acids. Germline V CDR1 and CDR2: GTSNPN, SVGIG (reference sequence). The junction had 7 bases not matched to a gene; V was cut back by 2 bases and J by 5 bases. The whole variable domain, filled in from reference TRBV30 and TRBJ2-7, reads SQTIHQWPATLVQPVGSPLSLECTVEGTSNPNLYWYRQAAGRGLQLLFYSVGIGQISSEVPQNLSASRPQDRQFILSSKKLLLSDSGFYLCAWSRVAGVNEQYFGPGTRLTVT.

The V call is TRBV9, the J call TRBJ2-1; 7 bases line up with TRBD2. Germline CDR1 reads SGDLS; CDR2 reads YYNGEE. The CDR3 has 15 amino acids. V lost 4 bases and J lost 10; bases outside the gene matches: 14. CDR3 residues: CASSPRGAGAGEQFF. The DNA of the CDR3 is TGTGCCAGCAGCCCGAGAGGGGCGGGAGCGGGGGAGCAGTTCTTC.

This clone was picked up a small number of times. The DNA of the CDR3 is TGTGCCAGCTCACTATTTGATGAGCAGTTCTTC. This sequence encodes CASSLFDEQFF. This chain uses TRBV18 with TRBJ2-1; D unclear. Trimming took 4 bases from V and 8 from J, leaving 6 bases between them. The germline gives CDR1 KGHSH, CDR2 LQKENI. The CDR3 is 11 residues long.

This clone was seen a handful of times. The chain combines TRBV6-1 with TRBJ2-3; D gene unclear. V was clipped by 7 bases and J by 2 bases, with 13 bases between them. CDR3 length: 14 residues. Germline V gene lookup returns CDR1 MNHNS and CDR2 SASEGT. CDR3 residues: CASKRQSLTDTQYF. The CDR3 DNA reads as TGTGCCAGCAAGAGGCAGAGTCTCACAGATACGCAGTATTTT.

This clone has more than one count but fewer than ten. This chain connects TRBV4-3 to TRBJ2-3; possibly TRBD2 for D (6 bases). Germline V gene lookup returns CDR1 LGHNA and CDR2 YSLEER. This CDR3 has 16 residues. V lost 0 bases and J 1 base, leaving 11 bases between the germline ends. The CDR3 reads CASSQEGAGRTDTQYF. In DNA form, the CDR3 reads TGCGCCAGCAGCCAAGAAGGCGCGGGGCGCACAGATACGCAGTATTTT.

This clone was detected only once. This chain links TRBV5-1 with TRBJ2-1, with 7 bases lining up with TRBD2. Germline loops: CDR1 SGHRS, CDR2 YFSETQ. Trimming at V came to 0 bases and at J to 5 bases, leaving 5 bases not matched to a gene. The CDR3 contains 15 residues. The CDR3 is CASSLEAGNNNEQFF. The DNA for the CDR3 is TGCGCCAGCAGCTTGGAAGCGGGAAACAACAATGAGCAGTTCTTC.

This chain joins TRBV4-1 and TRBJ2-2, with D unclear. The germline gives CDR1 MGHRA, CDR2 YSYEKL. V lost 0 bases and J 8 bases, leaving 7 bases between the germline ends. This CDR3 has 13 amino acids. The CDR3 spells CASSQDTMGELFF. The DNA of the CDR3 is TGCGCCAGCAGCCAAGATACGATGGGGGAGCTGTTTTTT.

Points on this clone: The sample carries other DNA sequences with the same CDR3. This chain links TRBV15 with TRBJ2-5, with TRBD1 as a possible D gene (7 bases). Germline V gives CDR1 LNHNV, CDR2 YYDKDF (reference sequence). The CDR3 sequence is 15 residues long. V was shortened by 0 bases and J by 5 bases, with 13 bases between the two germline ends. The CDR3 region is CATSRDPGGGETQYF. The CDR3 nucleotides are TGTGCCACCAGCAGAGATCCAGGGGGAGGCGAGACCCAGTACTTC. The full variable domain, completed using reference TRBV15 and TRBJ2-5, is DAMVIQNPRYQVTQFGKPVTLSCSQTLNHNVMYWYQQKSSQAPKLLFHYYDKDFNNEADTPDNFQSRRPNTSFCFLDIRSPGLGDTAMYLCATSRDPGGGETQYFGPGTRLLVL.

V usage is TRBV9 and J usage is TRBJ2-1; 12 nucleotides agree with TRBD2. Unmatched junction bases numbered 7, after V lost 4 bases and J lost 8 bases. CDR1 is SGDLS and CDR2 is YYNGEE in the germline V gene. CDR3 size: 15 residues. CDR3 in amino acids: CASSLTSGGPDEQFF. CDR3 nucleotides: TGTGCCAGCAGCCTGACTAGCGGGGGCCCGGATGAGCAGTTCTTC.

This sequence joins TRBV15 and TRBJ1-1; possible D gene TRBD1, 6 bases. Germline V gene data show CDR1 as LNHNV and CDR2 as YYDKDF (reference sequence). Trimming took 1 base from V and 1 from J, leaving 13 bases between them. CDR3 size: 16 residues. The CDR3: CATSRGQELGNTEAFF. For the CDR3, the DNA is TGTGCCACCAGCAGAGGACAGGAGCTCGGGAACACTGAAGCTTTCTTT.

This clone was seen only a few times. At the DNA level, this CDR3 is encoded by other sequences in the same sample as well. The genes are TRBV2 and TRBJ2-2, with a weak D call TRBD2 (5 bases). The germline V gene has CDR1 SNHLY and CDR2 FYNNEI. The CDR3 is 15 residues long. V gave up 6 bases and J gave up 0 bases, with 11 bases separating them. DNA for the CDR3: TGTGCCAGCAGGGCGGGTACCGCGAACACCGGGGAGCTGTTTTTT. It is translated as CASRAGTANTGELFF.

The rearrangement links TRBV7-2 to TRBJ1-6, with 9 bases matching TRBD1. Germline assignment: CDR1 SGHTA and CDR2 FQGNSA. Trimming at V came to 3 bases and at J to 9 bases, leaving 6 bases not matched to a gene. The CDR3 is 15 residues long. Here the CDR3 DNA reads TGTGCCAGCAGCTTCGATGGACAGGGGACTTCACCCCTCCACTTT. This gives the protein CASSFDGQGTSPLHF.

This clone showed up just a few times. The V call is TRBV4-1, the J call TRBJ2-1; perhaps TRBD2 as D (6 bases). The V and J ends lost 5 bases and 5 bases respectively, with 13 bases between them. In germline, CDR1 is MGHRA, CDR2 YSYEKL. The CDR3 spans 14 residues. In DNA, the CDR3 is TGCGCCAGCAGCTACGGACTACCAAACAATGAGCAGTTCTTC. Protein sequence: CASSYGLPNNEQFF.

V is TRBV7-2 and J is TRBJ2-3; 9 bases map to TRBD2. Germline loops: CDR1 SGHTA, CDR2 FQGNSA. The CDR3 is 15 residues long. Trimming cost V 5 bases and J 4 bases; bases outside gene matches: 7. The CDR3 is CASSGSGSVADTQYF. CDR3 coding DNA: TGTGCCAGCAGCGGTAGCGGGAGTGTCGCAGATACGCAGTATTTT.